Listed here is a single T cell receptor (beta chain). The antigen is not known. These data originate in a study of OX40 agonist ivuxolimab in advanced cancers. Whole-study context: Of mixed ages from about 20 to 80 and averaging approximately 60 years, the group was roughly 85% male. General observations from the study: Doses of 0.1 to 3.0 mg/kg were accompanied by clonal expansion of CD4+ and CD8+ blood T cells by week 6. Partial responders treated at 0.1-3.0 mg/kg exhibited clonal expansion among the lowest measured.

Exclusion applied to patients with autoimmune disease history or systemic immunosuppression. Only in-frame clones appear in the TCRdb table, and some are missing; sequencing was by immunoSEQ multiplex PCR. The sample lists 55,000 to 75,000 clones, about 90% occurring once. Trimming stripped 0 bases from V and 2 bases from J, with 19 bases between. In germline, CDR1 is LNHDA, CDR2 SQIVND (reference sequence). The CDR3 extends over 18 amino acids. V and J are TRBV19 and TRBJ2-5, with a possible D match to TRBD2 (5 bases). This clonotype was obtained from an adult with an advanced solid tumor such as melanoma, head and neck, liver or kidney cancer. The material sequenced was CD4+ or CD8+ T cells sorted from blood, taken in a trial of the OX40 agonist ivuxolimab. The CDR3 sequence is CASSIEGGPVSRQETQYF. DNA of the CDR3: TGTGCCAGTAGTATAGAGGGCGGGCCCGTGTCGAGGCAAGAGACCCAGTACTTC. The variable domain in full, completed from reference TRBV19 and TRBJ2-5, reads DGGITQSPKYLFRKEGQNVTLSCEQNLNHDAMYWYRQDPGQGLRLIYYSQIVNDFQKGDIAEGYSVSREKKESFPLTVTSAQKNPTAFYLCASSIEGGPVSRQETQYFGPGTRLLVL.